The present T cell receptor (beta chain) was sequenced within a study of cytomegalovirus exposure and HLA in healthy donors. The PCR contained 60 Vbeta and 13 Jbeta primers. Clones were sequenced by immunoSEQ multiplex PCR, and TCRdb holds only the in-frame ones, with some missing. The sample lists some 160,000 clones, roughly 72% occurring once. Study-wide results and limits: Most CMV-associated TCR beta chains were later found to appear HLA-restricted. Three chains tied to CMV proved CMV antigen-specific in vitro. Most TCR sequences were uncommon, yet certain public TCRs appeared in many donors.

Germline-derived CDR1 and CDR2 are SGHTA and FQGNSA. The V and J ends lost 5 bases and 4 bases, in that order; junction bases with no gene match: 6. CDR3 length equals 14 residues. With regard to this clone: Its antigen is undetermined.

The chain couples TRBV7-2 to TRBJ2-7; 9 nucleotides line up with TRBD1. Sequenced sample: PBMCs. This clonotype was sampled from a middle-aged man in good health and CMV-seronegative. CDR3 protein: CASSTGTGLYEQYF. DNA of the CDR3: TGTGCCAGCAGCACCGGGACAGGGTTGTACGAGCAGTACTTC.